This T cell receptor (beta chain) was captured by sequencing in a study of blood T cells in healthy people across ages. Findings of the study overall: Observed TCR beta diversity per million T cells went down as age went up. This fall followed a roughly linear course with age.

This clonotype was recorded a few times. Antigen: not known. For the second PCR, which ran for about 6 to 11 cycles, a sample-barcoded 5' primer and a J-beta primer mix were used. One entry per CDR3 protein results from TCRdb running MiXCR on the 5' RACE reads. The repertoire holds 1,500,000 or so distinct CDR3 sequences, with approximately 59% as singletons. CDR1 and CDR2 from the germline V gene are DFQATT and SNEGSKA (reference sequence). The V end lost 3 bases, the J end lost 5 bases, and 3 bases lay between the germline ends. The CDR3 spans 10 residues. The chain has TRBV20-1 and TRBJ2-3; unclear D gene. The sequenced sample consisted of blood. This receptor was identified in a man between 18 and 29 years old in good health. The CDR3 nucleotides are TGCAGTGCTAGTGTAGATACGCAGTATTTT. Translating gives CSASVDTQYF.